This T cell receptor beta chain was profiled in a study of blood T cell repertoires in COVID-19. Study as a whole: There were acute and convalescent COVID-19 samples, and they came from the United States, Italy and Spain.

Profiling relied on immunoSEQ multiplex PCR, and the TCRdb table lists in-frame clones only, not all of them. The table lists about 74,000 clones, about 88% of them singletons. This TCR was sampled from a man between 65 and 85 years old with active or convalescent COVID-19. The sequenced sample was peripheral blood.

CDR3 nucleotides: TGTGCCAGCAGCCAAGATTCGCCAGGGGGCTCCTATAATTCACCCCTCCACTTT. Encoded protein: CASSQDSPGGSYNSPLHF. The V gene is TRBV3-1 (or the pseudogene TRBV3-2), the J gene TRBJ1-6, with 7 bases fitting TRBD1. CDR1 and CDR2 from the germline V gene are LGHDT and YNNKEL (reference sequence). V shed 0 bases, J shed 0 bases, and the junction held 5 bases outside the gene matches. The CDR3 is 18 amino acids.